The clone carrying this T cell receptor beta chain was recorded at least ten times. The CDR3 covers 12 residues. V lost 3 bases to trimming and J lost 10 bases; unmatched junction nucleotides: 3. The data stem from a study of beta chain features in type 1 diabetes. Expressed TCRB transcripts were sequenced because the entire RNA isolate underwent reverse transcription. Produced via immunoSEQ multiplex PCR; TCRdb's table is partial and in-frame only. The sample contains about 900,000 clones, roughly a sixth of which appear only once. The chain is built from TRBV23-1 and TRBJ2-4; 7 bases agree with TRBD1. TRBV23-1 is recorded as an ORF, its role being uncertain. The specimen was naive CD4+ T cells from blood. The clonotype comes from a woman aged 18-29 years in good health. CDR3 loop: CASSQPGGIQYF. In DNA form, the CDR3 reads TGCGCCAGCAGTCAGCCAGGGGGAATTCAGTACTTC.